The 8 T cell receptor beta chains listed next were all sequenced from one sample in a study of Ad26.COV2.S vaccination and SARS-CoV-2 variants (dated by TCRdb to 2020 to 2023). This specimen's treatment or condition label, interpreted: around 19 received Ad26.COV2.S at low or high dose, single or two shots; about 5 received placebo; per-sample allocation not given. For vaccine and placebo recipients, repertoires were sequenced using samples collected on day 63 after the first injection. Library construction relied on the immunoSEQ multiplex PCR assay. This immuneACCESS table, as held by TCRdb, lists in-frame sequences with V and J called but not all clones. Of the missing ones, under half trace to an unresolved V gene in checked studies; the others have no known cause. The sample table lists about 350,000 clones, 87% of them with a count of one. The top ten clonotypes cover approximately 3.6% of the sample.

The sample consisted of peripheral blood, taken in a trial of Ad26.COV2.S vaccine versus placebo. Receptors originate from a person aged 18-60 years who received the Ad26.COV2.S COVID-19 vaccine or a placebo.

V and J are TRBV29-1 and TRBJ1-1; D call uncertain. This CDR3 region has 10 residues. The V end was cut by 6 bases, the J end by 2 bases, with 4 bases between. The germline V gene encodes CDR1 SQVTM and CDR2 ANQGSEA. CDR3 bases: TGCAGCGTAAAAAACACTGAAGCTTTCTTT. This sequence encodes CSVKNTEAFF.

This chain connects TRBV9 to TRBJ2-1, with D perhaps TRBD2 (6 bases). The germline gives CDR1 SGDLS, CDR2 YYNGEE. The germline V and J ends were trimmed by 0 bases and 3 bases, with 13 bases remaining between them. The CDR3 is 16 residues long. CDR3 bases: TGTGCCAGCAGCGTAGTAGGGACTGCGAGCTACAATGAGCAGTTCTTC. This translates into CASSVVGTASYNEQFF.

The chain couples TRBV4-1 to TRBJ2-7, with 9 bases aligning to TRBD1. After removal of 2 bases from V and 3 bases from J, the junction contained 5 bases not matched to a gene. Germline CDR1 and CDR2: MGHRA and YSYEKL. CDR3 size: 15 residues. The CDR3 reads CASSQYSDRGYEQYF. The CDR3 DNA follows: TGCGCCAGCAGCCAATATTCGGACAGGGGCTACGAGCAGTACTTC.

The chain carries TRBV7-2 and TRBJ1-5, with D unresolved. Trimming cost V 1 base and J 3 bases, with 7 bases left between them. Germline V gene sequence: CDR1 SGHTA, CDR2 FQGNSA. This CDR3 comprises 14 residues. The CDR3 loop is CASSLGGPNQPQHF. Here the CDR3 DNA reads TGTGCCAGCAGCTTAGGCGGGCCCAATCAGCCCCAGCATTTT.

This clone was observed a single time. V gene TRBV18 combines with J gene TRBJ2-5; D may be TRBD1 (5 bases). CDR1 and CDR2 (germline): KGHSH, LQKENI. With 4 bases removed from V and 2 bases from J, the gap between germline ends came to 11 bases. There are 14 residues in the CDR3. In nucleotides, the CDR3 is TGTGCCAGCTCACTGGTAGGGGATCAAGAGACCCAGTACTTC. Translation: CASSLVGDQETQYF.

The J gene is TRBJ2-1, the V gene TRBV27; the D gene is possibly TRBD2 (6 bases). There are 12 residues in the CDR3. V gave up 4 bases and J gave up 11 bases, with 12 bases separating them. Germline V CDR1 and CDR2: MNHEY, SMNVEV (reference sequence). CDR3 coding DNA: TGTGCCAGCAGTTCTCCGGGAGCTCAGCAGTTCTTC. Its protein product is CASSSPGAQQFF.

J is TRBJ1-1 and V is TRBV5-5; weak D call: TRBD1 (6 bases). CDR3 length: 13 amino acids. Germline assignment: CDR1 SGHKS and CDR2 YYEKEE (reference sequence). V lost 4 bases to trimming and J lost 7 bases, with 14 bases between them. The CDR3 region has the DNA TGTGCCAGCAGCCCCATACTGACAGGTGAAGCTTTCTTT. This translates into CASSPILTGEAFF.

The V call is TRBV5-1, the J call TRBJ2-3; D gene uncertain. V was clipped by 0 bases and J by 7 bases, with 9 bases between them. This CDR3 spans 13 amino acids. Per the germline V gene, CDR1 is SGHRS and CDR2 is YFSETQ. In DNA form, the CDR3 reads TGCGCCAGCAGCTTGGATGGTGTGAATACGCAGTATTTT. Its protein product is CASSLDGVNTQYF.